Presented here are 8 T cell receptor beta chains from one specimen sequenced in a study of T cell changes during pregnancy in multiple sclerosis. Assay: immunoSEQ multiplex PCR; the TCRdb copy retains only in-frame clones and omits some. The sample consists of about 28,000 clones, under 90% of them appearing once. Sequences were derived from CD8+ T cells from peripheral blood mononuclear cells, sampled after pregnancy. Receptors were obtained from a female donor with multiple sclerosis, enrolled in a pregnancy study.

This chain connects TRBV7-3 to TRBJ2-3, with 8 bases fitting TRBD2. J gave up 4 bases and V 5 bases, and 8 bases lay outside the gene matches. The CDR3 has 15 amino acids. CDR1 SGHTA and CDR2 FQGTGA come from the germline V gene. The CDR3 is CASSLTGGAADTQYF. CDR3 coding DNA: TGTGCCAGCAGCCTGACGGGGGGGGCGGCAGATACGCAGTATTTT.

This sequence joins TRBV19 and TRBJ2-1; D uncertain. Trimming cost V 5 bases and J 4 bases, with 9 bases left between them. CDR1 is LNHDA, CDR2 SQIVND, per germline (reference sequence). The CDR3 length is 13 residues. The DNA of the CDR3 is TGTGCCAGTAGTGTAAACGGGTACAATGAGCAGTTCTTC. Its protein is CASSVNGYNEQFF.

The chain employs TRBV9 and TRBJ1-3; D perhaps matches TRBD1 (5 bases). The CDR3 is 16 residues long. V was cut by 4 bases and J by 0 bases, with 14 bases left in between. Germline CDR1 and CDR2: SGDLS and YYNGEE. DNA for the CDR3: TGTGCCAGCAGCTTTGGACACCACCGCTCTGGAAACACCATATATTTT. Protein product: CASSFGHHRSGNTIYF.

The chain uses TRBV6-1 and TRBJ2-1, with 16 positions matching TRBD2. The CDR3 is 15 residues long. The V gene end was trimmed by 7 bases and the J gene end by 8 bases; junction bases not matched to a gene: 5. Germline-derived CDR1 and CDR2 are MNHNS and SASEGT. Here the CDR3 reads CASTGTSGGGHEQFF. In DNA, the CDR3 is TGTGCCAGCACCGGGACTAGCGGGGGGGGGCATGAGCAGTTCTTC.

CDR3 sequence: CASMGLLNTEAFF. For the CDR3, the DNA is TGTGCCAGCATGGGACTCTTGAACACTGAAGCTTTCTTT. V usage is TRBV2 and J usage is TRBJ1-1; D perhaps matches TRBD1 (5 bases). V was shortened by 7 bases and J by 0 bases, with 9 bases between the two germline ends. CDR3 length equals 13 residues. In germline, CDR1 is SNHLY, CDR2 FYNNEI.

The chain links TRBV15 to TRBJ2-2; 8 nucleotides match TRBD1. Germline CDR1 is LNHNV and CDR2 is YYDKDF (reference sequence). V lost 4 bases and J lost 7; bases outside the gene matches: 5. The CDR3 consists of 14 residues. CDR3 coding DNA: TGTGCCACCAGCACCGGGACAGGTTTCGGGGAGCTGTTTTTT. This encodes CATSTGTGFGELFF.

This clone has only one observation. The chain employs TRBV10-3 and TRBJ1-2; D is possibly TRBD1 (5 bases). Germline assignment: CDR1 ENHRY and CDR2 SYGVKD. The CDR3 covers 15 residues. The germline V and J ends were trimmed by 2 bases and 3 bases, with 13 bases remaining between them. In DNA form, the CDR3 reads TGTGCCATCAGTGAGCCGGCGTGGGGGGACTATGGCTACACCTTC. This encodes CAISEPAWGDYGYTF.

V gene TRBV28 combines with J gene TRBJ2-7, with 8 bases identical to TRBD2. Trimming cost V 3 bases and J 1 base; bases outside gene matches: 5. The CDR3 extends over 15 amino acids. Germline CDR1 MDHEN, CDR2 SYDVKM. CDR3 DNA: TGTGCCAGCAGTTTCTCGGGAGGGCGGTCCTACGAGCAGTACTTC. It yields the protein CASSFSGGRSYEQYF.